The 15 T cell receptor beta chains in this list originate from one sample, sequenced in a study of blood T cell repertoires in COVID-19 (dated by TCRdb to 2018 to 2020). To prepare the library, the immunoSEQ multiplex PCR assay was applied. In TCRdb, the immuneACCESS table is reduced to in-frame sequences with V and J assigned. These tables do not hold every clone; where another copy was compared, an unresolved V gene accounts for under half, and the others remain unexplained. The sample profile shows roughly 150,000 clones; roughly 84% of them were found once. 11% of the sample rests with the top ten. Sequencing was carried out using peripheral blood. The receptors shown here come from an older man with active or convalescent COVID-19.

This chain links TRBV18 with TRBJ1-2; D is possibly TRBD1 (6 bases). The CDR3 contains 14 residues. Germline V lookup: CDR1 KGHSH, CDR2 LQKENI. Trimming cost V 0 bases and J 1 base, with 6 bases left between them. The CDR3 reads CASSPPDSNYGYTF. CDR3 in DNA: TGTGCCAGCTCACCACCGGACAGTAACTATGGCTACACCTTC.

The V gene is TRBV3-1 (or the pseudogene TRBV3-2), the J gene TRBJ1-5, with D possibly TRBD1 on 6 matching bases. Between the trimmed V and J ends, which lost 3 bases and 2 bases, there was a span of 11 bases. Germline loops: CDR1 LGHDT, CDR2 YNNKEL (reference sequence). The CDR3 length is 15 residues. The CDR3 region has the DNA TGTGCCAGCAGCCACCAGGGGACGGGCAATCAGCCCCAGCATTTT. Translated, it gives CASSHQGTGNQPQHF.

The genes are TRBV18 and TRBJ1-1; possible D gene TRBD1, 5 bases. The CDR3 totals 15 residues. The V gene's germline CDR1 is KGHSH and CDR2 LQKENI. V gave up 0 bases and J gave up 4 bases, with 12 bases separating them. DNA for the CDR3: TGTGCCAGCTCACCACCTTCCGACAGTGCCACTGAAGCTTTCTTT. It yields the protein CASSPPSDSATEAFF.

The rearrangement links TRBV19 to TRBJ1-3, with D perhaps matching TRBD1 (6 bases). The CDR3 sequence is 15 residues long. V lost 3 bases, J lost 2 bases, and 11 bases lay in between. Germline CDR1 and CDR2: LNHDA and SQIVND (reference sequence). Here the CDR3 reads CASSILRGTGNTIYF. CDR3 bases: TGTGCCAGTAGTATTTTGAGGGGGACTGGAAACACCATATATTTT. Complete variable domain (other parts from reference TRBV19 and TRBJ1-3): DGGITQSPKYLFRKEGQNVTLSCEQNLNHDAMYWYRQDPGQGLRLIYYSQIVNDFQKGDIAEGYSVSREKKESFPLTVTSAQKNPTAFYLCASSILRGTGNTIYFGEGSWLTVV.

This chain joins TRBV7-9 and TRBJ2-7; D unresolved. This CDR3 has 14 amino acids. The V end was cut by 4 bases, the J end by 5 bases, with 15 bases between. CDR1 and CDR2 (germline): SEHNR, FQNEAQ (reference sequence). The CDR3 is CASSSPGLVDEQYF. CDR3 bases: TGTGCCAGCAGCTCTCCGGGTCTAGTGGACGAGCAGTACTTC.

The chain carries TRBV24-1 and TRBJ2-1; TRBD2 might be the D (5 bases). CDR1 and CDR2 from the germline V gene are KGHDR and SFDVKD. The CDR3 has 16 amino acids. V lost 4 bases and J lost 0, with 12 bases in between. The CDR3 DNA sequence: TGTGCCACCAGTGACCTGAGAGGGAGCTCCTACAATGAGCAGTTCTTC. Protein: CATSDLRGSSYNEQFF.

The V and J genes are TRBV5-1 and TRBJ2-1, with D hard to call. The CDR3 totals 14 residues. Trimming pared 5 bases from V and 1 base from J, leaving 10 bases between. The germline V gene has CDR1 SGHRS and CDR2 YFSETQ. The CDR3, as DNA: TGCGCCAGCAGGACCAGCGATTCCTACAATGAGCAGTTCTTC. As protein: CASRTSDSYNEQFF.

This clone was seen only once. This CDR3 is CASLLDRANTGELFF. The CDR3 DNA reads as TGTGCCAGCTTACTGGACAGGGCGAACACCGGGGAGCTGTTTTTT. This sequence joins TRBV18 and TRBJ2-2, with 8 bases lining up with TRBD1. This CDR3 contains 15 residues. Germline assignment: CDR1 KGHSH and CDR2 LQKENI. Trimming cost V 7 bases and J 0 bases; bases outside gene matches: 4.

This chain joins TRBV6-4 and TRBJ1-2; D call uncertain. This CDR3 region has 13 residues. V lost 6 bases, J lost 4 bases, and 12 bases lay in between. The germline gives CDR1 MRHNA, CDR2 SNTAGT. This CDR3 is CASSPQPGYGYTF. DNA for the CDR3: TGTGCCAGCAGCCCACAGCCCGGCTATGGCTACACCTTC.

As to this clone: The identical CDR3 is also encoded by other nucleotide sequences in the sample. The rearrangement joins TRBV28 to TRBJ1-5, with 9 bases fitting TRBD1. The ends lost 4 bases at V and 2 bases at J; junction bases unmatched: 3. The CDR3 sequence is 15 residues long. CDR1 and CDR2 from the germline V gene are MDHEN and SYDVKM. This chain's CDR3 is CASSSGQGGNQPQHF. The CDR3, as DNA: TGTGCCAGCAGTTCGGGACAGGGCGGCAATCAGCCCCAGCATTTT.

This chain joins TRBV28 and TRBJ1-4; D not resolved. Germline assignment: CDR1 MDHEN and CDR2 SYDVKM. Between the trimmed V and J ends, which lost 4 bases and 7 bases, there was a span of 22 bases. This CDR3 contains 17 residues. The CDR3 DNA is TGTGCCAGCAGTTCTGTGACGTCCGGGTACTTAGGTGAAAAACTGTTTTTT. Amino acids: CASSSVTSGYLGEKLFF.

The chain combines TRBV7-2 with TRBJ2-5; D remains ambiguous. The CDR3 consists of 14 residues. V lost 1 base, J lost 2 bases, and 8 bases lay in between. The germline V gene has CDR1 SGHTA and CDR2 FQGNSA. DNA for the CDR3: TGTGCCAGCAGCTTAGGCATACATCAAGAGACCCAGTACTTC. As protein: CASSLGIHQETQYF. Together with reference TRBV7-2 and TRBJ2-5, the CDR3 gives the full variable domain: GAGVSQSPSNKVTEKGKDVELRCDPISGHTALYWYRQSLGQGLEFLIYFQGNSAPDKSGLPSDRFSAERTGGSVSTLTIQRTQQEDSAVYLCASSLGIHQETQYFGPGTRLLVL.

CDR3 DNA: TGTGCCAGTAGTAGGGGACAGTTTGGGGAGCTGTTTTTT. This gives the protein CASSRGQFGELFF. V and J are TRBV19 and TRBJ2-2; TRBD1 agrees at 7 bases. Germline values: CDR1 LNHDA, CDR2 SQIVND (reference sequence). The CDR3 covers 13 residues. The V gene end was trimmed by 4 bases and the J gene end by 8 bases; junction bases not matched to a gene: 4.

The J gene is TRBJ1-2, the V gene TRBV5-1; 7 bases match TRBD1. The CDR3 is made up of 15 amino acids. CDR1 SGHRS and CDR2 YFSETQ come from the germline V gene. The trim removed 3 bases at V and 0 bases at J, leaving 5 bases unmatched. CDR3 in amino acids: CASSSTGPANYGYTF. The CDR3 coding sequence is TGCGCCAGCAGCTCGACAGGGCCGGCTAACTATGGCTACACCTTC.

The chain couples TRBV3-1 (or the pseudogene TRBV3-2) to TRBJ2-2; no clear D. Germline V gene sequence: CDR1 LGHDT, CDR2 YNNKEL (reference sequence). V lost 1 base, J lost 7 bases, and 7 bases lay in between. This CDR3 is 13 amino acids long. The chain's CDR3 is CASSQVTGGELFF. Here the CDR3 DNA reads TGTGCCAGCAGCCAAGTAACTGGCGGGGAGCTGTTTTTT.